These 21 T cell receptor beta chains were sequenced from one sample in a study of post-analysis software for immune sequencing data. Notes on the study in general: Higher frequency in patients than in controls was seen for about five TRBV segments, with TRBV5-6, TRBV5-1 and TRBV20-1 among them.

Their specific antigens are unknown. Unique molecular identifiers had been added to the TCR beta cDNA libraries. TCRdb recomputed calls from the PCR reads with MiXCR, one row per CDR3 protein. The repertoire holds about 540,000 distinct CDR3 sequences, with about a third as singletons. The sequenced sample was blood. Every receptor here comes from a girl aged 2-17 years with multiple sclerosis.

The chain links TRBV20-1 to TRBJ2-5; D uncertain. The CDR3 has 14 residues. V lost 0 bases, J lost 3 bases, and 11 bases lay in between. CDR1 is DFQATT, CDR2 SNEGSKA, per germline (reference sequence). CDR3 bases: TGCAGTGCTAGAGATATCGGGCGGAAAGAGACCCAGTACTTC. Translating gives CSARDIGRKETQYF.

DNA for the CDR3: TGTGCCAGCAGTATAATTGGGGTCCAGCCCCAGCATTTT. Amino acid sequence: CASSIIGVQPQHF. The chain employs TRBV6-6 and TRBJ1-5, with D unresolved. V was clipped by 5 bases and J by 7 bases, with 12 bases between them. The CDR3 runs 13 residues. Per germline, CDR1 MNHNY and CDR2 SVGAGI (reference sequence).

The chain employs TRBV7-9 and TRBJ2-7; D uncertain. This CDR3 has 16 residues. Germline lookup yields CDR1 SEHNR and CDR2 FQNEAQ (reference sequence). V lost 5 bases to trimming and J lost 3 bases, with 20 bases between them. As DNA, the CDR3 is TGTGCCAGCAGCCCCCGTAACTCCATACTCGACTACGAGCAGTACTTC. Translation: CASSPRNSILDYEQYF.

The CDR3 nucleotides are TGTGCCAGCTCCTTGACGGGACAGGGAAACTACGAGCAGTACTTC. Amino acids: CASSLTGQGNYEQYF. The rearrangement links TRBV12-3 or TRBV12-4 to TRBJ2-7; the match to TRBD1 covers 9 bases. The CDR3 is 15 amino acids. J gave up 3 bases and V 8 bases, and 11 bases lay outside the gene matches.

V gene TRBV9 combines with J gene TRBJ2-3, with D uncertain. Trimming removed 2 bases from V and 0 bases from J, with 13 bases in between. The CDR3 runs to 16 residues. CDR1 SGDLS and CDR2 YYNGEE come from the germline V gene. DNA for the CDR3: TGTGCCAGCAGCGTCCTCGGTGGCCGCAGCACAGATACGCAGTATTTT. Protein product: CASSVLGGRSTDTQYF.

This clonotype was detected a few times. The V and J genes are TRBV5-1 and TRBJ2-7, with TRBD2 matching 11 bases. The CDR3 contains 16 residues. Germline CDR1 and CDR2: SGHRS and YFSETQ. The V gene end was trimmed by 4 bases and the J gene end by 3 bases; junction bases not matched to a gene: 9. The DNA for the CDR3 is TGCGCCAGCAGCCGGGAACAACTAGCGGGGGTCTACGAGCAGTACTTC. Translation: CASSREQLAGVYEQYF.

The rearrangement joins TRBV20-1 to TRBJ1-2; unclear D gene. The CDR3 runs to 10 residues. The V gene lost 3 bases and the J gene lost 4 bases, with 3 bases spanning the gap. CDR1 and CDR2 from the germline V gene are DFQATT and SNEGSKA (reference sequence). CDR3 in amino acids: CSASTYGYTF. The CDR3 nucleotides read TGCAGTGCTAGTACCTATGGCTACACCTTC.

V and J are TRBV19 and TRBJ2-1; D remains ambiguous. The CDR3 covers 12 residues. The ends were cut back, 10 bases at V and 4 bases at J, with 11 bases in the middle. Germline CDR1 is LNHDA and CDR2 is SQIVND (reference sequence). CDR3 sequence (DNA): TGTGCCACTACGACGGATTACAATGAGCAGTTCTTC. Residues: CATTTDYNEQFF.

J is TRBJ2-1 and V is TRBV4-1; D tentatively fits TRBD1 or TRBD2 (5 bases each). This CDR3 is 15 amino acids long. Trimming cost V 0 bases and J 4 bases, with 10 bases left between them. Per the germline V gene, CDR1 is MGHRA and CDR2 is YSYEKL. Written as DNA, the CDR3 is TGCGCCAGCAGCCAAGACCACGGGGCTTACAATGAGCAGTTCTTC. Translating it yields CASSQDHGAYNEQFF.

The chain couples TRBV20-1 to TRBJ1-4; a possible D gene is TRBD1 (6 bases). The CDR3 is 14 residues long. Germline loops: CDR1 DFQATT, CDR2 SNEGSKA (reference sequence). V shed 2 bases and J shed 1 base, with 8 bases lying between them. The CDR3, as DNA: TGCAGTGCTAGACTACAGGGAACTAATGAAAAACTGTTTTTT. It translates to CSARLQGTNEKLFF.

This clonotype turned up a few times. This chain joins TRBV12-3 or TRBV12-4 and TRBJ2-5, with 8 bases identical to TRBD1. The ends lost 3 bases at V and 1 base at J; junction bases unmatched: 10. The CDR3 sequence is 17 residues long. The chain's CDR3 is CASSFYGTGVAQETQYF. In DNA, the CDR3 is TGTGCCAGCAGTTTTTATGGGACAGGAGTAGCCCAAGAGACCCAGTACTTC.

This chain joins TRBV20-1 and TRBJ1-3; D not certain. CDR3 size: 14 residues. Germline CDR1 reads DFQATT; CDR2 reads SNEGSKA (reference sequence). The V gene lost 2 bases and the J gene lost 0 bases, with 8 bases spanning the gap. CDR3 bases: TGCAGTGCTAGACGCGAAGTCTCTGGAAACACCATATATTTT. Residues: CSARREVSGNTIYF.

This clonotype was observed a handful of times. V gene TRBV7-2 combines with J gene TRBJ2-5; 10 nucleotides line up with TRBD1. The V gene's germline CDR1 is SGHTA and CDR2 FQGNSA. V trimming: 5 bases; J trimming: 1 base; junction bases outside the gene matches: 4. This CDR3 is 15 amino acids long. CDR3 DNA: TGTGCCAGCAGCGCACGACAGGGGGCCCAAGAGACCCAGTACTTC. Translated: CASSARQGAQETQYF.

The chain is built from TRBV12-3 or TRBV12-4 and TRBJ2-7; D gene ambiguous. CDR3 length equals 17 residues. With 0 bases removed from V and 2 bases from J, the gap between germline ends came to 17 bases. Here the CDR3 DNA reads TGTGCCAGCAGTTTAGCCAGTACTGGTACAGCCGCCTACGAGCAGTACTTC. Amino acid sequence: CASSLASTGTAAYEQYF.

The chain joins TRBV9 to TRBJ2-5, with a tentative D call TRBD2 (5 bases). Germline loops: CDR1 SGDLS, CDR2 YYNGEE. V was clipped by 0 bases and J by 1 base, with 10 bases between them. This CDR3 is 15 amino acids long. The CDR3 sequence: CASSVEGLPQETQYF. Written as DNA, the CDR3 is TGTGCCAGCAGCGTAGAAGGACTGCCCCAAGAGACCCAGTACTTC.

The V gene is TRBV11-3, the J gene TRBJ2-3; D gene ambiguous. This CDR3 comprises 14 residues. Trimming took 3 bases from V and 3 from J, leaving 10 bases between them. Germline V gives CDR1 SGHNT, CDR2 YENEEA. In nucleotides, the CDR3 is TGTGCCAGCAGCTTGGACCTACAGACAGATACGCAGTATTTT. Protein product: CASSLDLQTDTQYF.

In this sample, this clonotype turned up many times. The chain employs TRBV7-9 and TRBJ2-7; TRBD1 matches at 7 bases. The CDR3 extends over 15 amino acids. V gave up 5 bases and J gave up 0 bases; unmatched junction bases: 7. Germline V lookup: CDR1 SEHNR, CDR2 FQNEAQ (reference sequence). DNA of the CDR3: TGTGCCAGCAGCCTTACCTGGGACAGCTCCTACGAGCAGTACTTC. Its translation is CASSLTWDSSYEQYF.

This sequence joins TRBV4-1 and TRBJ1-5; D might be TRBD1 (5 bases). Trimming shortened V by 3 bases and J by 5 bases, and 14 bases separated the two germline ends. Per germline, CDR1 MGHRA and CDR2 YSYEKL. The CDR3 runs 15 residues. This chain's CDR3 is CASSQQGDGDQPQHF. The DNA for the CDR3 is TGCGCCAGCAGCCAGCAAGGGGACGGAGATCAGCCCCAGCATTTT.

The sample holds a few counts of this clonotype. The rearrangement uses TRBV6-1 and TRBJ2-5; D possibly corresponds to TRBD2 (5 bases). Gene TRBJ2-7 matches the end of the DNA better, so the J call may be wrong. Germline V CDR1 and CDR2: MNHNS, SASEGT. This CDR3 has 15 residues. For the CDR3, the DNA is TGTGCCAGCAGCCCAAGGAGCGGTCCTGGTTACGAGCAGTACTTC. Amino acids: CASSPRSGPGYEQYF.

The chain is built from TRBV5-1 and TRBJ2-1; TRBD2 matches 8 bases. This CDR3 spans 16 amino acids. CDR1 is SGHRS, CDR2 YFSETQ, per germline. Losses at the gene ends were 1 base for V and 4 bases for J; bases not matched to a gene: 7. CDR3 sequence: CASSLMGLVAYNEQFF. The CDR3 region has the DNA TGCGCCAGCAGCTTGATGGGACTAGTGGCATACAATGAGCAGTTCTTC.

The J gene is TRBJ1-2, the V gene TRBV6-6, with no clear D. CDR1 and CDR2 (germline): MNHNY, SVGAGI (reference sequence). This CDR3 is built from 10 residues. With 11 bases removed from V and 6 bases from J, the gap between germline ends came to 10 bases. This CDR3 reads CASAGNGYTF. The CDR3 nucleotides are TGTGCCTCAGCGGGAAATGGCTACACCTTC.